This passage covers 22 T cell receptor beta chains from one sample sequenced in a study of T cell repertoires in cytomegalovirus infection. These TCRs' antigens remain unknown. TCRdb independently ran MiXCR on the reads; one entry per CDR3 protein. The table shows about 500,000 distinct CDR3 sequences, with 30% to 40% occurring only once. Source: cultured PBMCs, taken from culture after CMV antigen stimulation. All receptors come from a human donor in good health (CMV status not recorded). Some clones in this sample may be carry-over from other donors' samples.

This rearrangement joins TRBV9 to TRBJ2-1; 8 bases map to TRBD2. V lost 0 bases, J lost 4 bases, and 9 bases stayed unmatched. The CDR3 has 17 amino acids. Germline CDR1 SGDLS, CDR2 YYNGEE. This CDR3 reads CASSVAAGADLYNEQFF. In DNA, the CDR3 is TGTGCCAGCAGCGTAGCAGCGGGAGCGGACTTGTACAATGAGCAGTTCTTC. Based on the CDR3 plus reference TRBV9 and TRBJ2-1, the full variable domain is DSGVTQTPKHLITATGQRVTLRCSPRSGDLSVYWYQQSLDQGLQFLIQYYNGEERAKGNILERFSAQQFPDLHSELNLSSLELGDSALYFCASSVAAGADLYNEQFFGPGTRLTVL.

This clonotype showed up just a few times. CDR3 in amino acids: CASSSPRDAYEQYF. CDR3 coding DNA: TGTGCCAGCAGTTCCCCTCGAGATGCCTACGAGCAGTACTTC. The rearrangement links TRBV6-2 or TRBV6-3 to TRBJ2-7; D remains ambiguous. This CDR3 contains 14 residues. V dropped 4 bases and J dropped 2 bases, with 12 bases sitting between them. Germline assignment: CDR1 MNHEY and CDR2 SVGEGT.

The chain combines TRBV7-2 with TRBJ1-1; a weak D match, TRBD1 (5 bases). This CDR3 spans 11 amino acids. CDR1 and CDR2 (germline): SGHTA, FQGNSA. V lost 1 base, J lost 11 bases, and 8 bases lay in between. Here the CDR3 reads CASSLEGAAFF. The CDR3 DNA reads TGTGCCAGCAGCTTAGAAGGGGCGGCTTTCTTT.

This CDR3 is CASSRGTSGTDTQYF. Written as DNA, the CDR3 is TGTGCCAGCAGCCGAGGGACTAGTGGTACAGATACGCAGTATTTT. The rearrangement uses TRBV7-1 and TRBJ2-3, with 8 bases identical to TRBD2. TRBV7-1 is an ORF; its function is uncertain. The junction had 7 bases not matched to a gene; V was cut back by 5 bases and J by 3 bases. This CDR3 contains 15 residues.

The chain employs TRBV6-6 and TRBJ1-1; 7 nucleotides match TRBD1. Germline V CDR1 and CDR2: MNHNY, SVGAGI (reference sequence). The ends lost 2 bases at V and 5 bases at J; junction bases unmatched: 5. The length of the CDR3 is 14 residues. The CDR3 DNA follows: TGTGCCAGCAGTTACGACAGGGTCGGTACTGAAGCTTTCTTT. This translates into CASSYDRVGTEAFF.

This clonotype turned up a few times. V and J are TRBV6-2 or TRBV6-3 and TRBJ2-7, with 8 nucleotides matching TRBD1. The CDR3 consists of 15 residues. CDR1 is MNHEY, CDR2 SVGEGT, per germline. J was trimmed by 2 bases and V by 2 bases; bases with no gene match: 5. Here the CDR3 DNA reads TGTGCCAGCAGTTACAACCGACAGGGGACCTACGAGCAGTACGTC. It is translated as CASSYNRQGTYEQYV.

This clonotype was seen only a few times. The genes are TRBV2 and TRBJ2-2; TRBD1 is a possible D gene (5 bases). The ends were cut back, 1 base at V and 8 bases at J, with 5 bases in the middle. Germline CDR1 is SNHLY and CDR2 is FYNNEI. CDR3 length: 12 amino acids. The CDR3 DNA sequence: TGTGCCAGCAGTGAAGGGACAGGGGAGCTGTTTTTT. It codes for CASSEGTGELFF.

This clonotype has just a few counts. The CDR3 protein is CASPGQDRGELFF. CDR3 DNA: TGCGCCAGCCCGGGACAGGATAGGGGGGAGCTGTTTTTT. The rearrangement links TRBV4-3 to TRBJ2-2, with 8 bases lining up with TRBD1. This CDR3 comprises 13 residues. Trimming removed 8 bases from V and 8 bases from J; junction bases left unmatched: 7. Germline loops: CDR1 LGHNA, CDR2 YSLEER.

This rearrangement joins TRBV29-1 to TRBJ1-6; 7 positions agree with TRBD1. CDR1 SQVTM and CDR2 ANQGSEA come from the germline V gene. The CDR3 is made up of 13 amino acids. Trimming took 6 bases from V and 6 from J; bases not matched to a gene: 5. CDR3 loop: CSVVTGTNSPLHF. CDR3 coding DNA: TGCAGCGTCGTGACAGGGACTAATTCACCCCTCCACTTT.

This clonotype was seen at least ten times. The CDR3 bases are TGTGCCATCATCGACGGTTCCTACGAGCAGTACTTC. Its protein is CAIIDGSYEQYF. The rearrangement uses TRBV7-2 and TRBJ2-7; D is unresolved. V lost 10 bases and J 1 base, leaving 11 bases between the germline ends. The CDR3 consists of 12 residues. Germline V gene data show CDR1 as SGHTA and CDR2 as FQGNSA.

This clonotype was counted only a few times. The chain combines TRBV11-3 with TRBJ2-1; 9 bases are a match to TRBD2. The CDR3 loop spans 15 amino acids. Germline assignment: CDR1 SGHNT and CDR2 YENEEA. Trimming cost V 4 bases and J 8 bases; bases outside gene matches: 9. Here the CDR3 reads CASSSRLAVGDEQFF. Written as DNA, the CDR3 is TGTGCCAGCAGCTCCCGACTAGCGGTCGGGGATGAGCAGTTCTTC.

This clonotype was seen a handful of times. The chain employs TRBV20-1 and TRBJ2-7, with D perhaps TRBD1 or TRBD2 (5 bases each). The germline V gene encodes CDR1 DFQATT and CDR2 SNEGSKA (reference sequence). The CDR3 length is 15 residues. Trimming stripped 3 bases from V and 2 bases from J, with 17 bases between. CDR3 region: CSARNLFRGPYEQYV. DNA of the CDR3: TGCAGTGCTAGGAACCTTTTTCGGGGCCCCTACGAGCAGTACGTC.

The chain employs TRBV7-2 and TRBJ2-3, with D perhaps TRBD1 (5 bases). CDR1 and CDR2 (germline): SGHTA, FQGNSA. This CDR3 is built from 14 residues. Trimming removed 5 bases at V and 4 bases at J, with 13 bases between. The CDR3 protein is CASSAPGQPDTQYF. CDR3 DNA: TGTGCCAGCAGCGCGCCCGGACAACCAGATACGCAGTATTTT.

In its sample, this clonotype was seen a few times. The V gene is TRBV5-4, the J gene TRBJ2-3; no reliable D call. Trimming removed 2 bases from V and 2 bases from J, with 12 bases in between. The CDR3 runs 15 residues. Germline V gives CDR1 SGHNT, CDR2 YYREEE (reference sequence). The DNA of the CDR3 is TGTGCCAGCAGCTTCTCTTCCCAGGTCACAGATACGCAGTATTTT. Residues: CASSFSSQVTDTQYF.

The chain is built from TRBV10-2 and TRBJ2-7; TRBD1 might be the D (6 bases). Germline V gene sequence: CDR1 WSHSY, CDR2 SAAADI. This CDR3 has 13 amino acids. Trimming took off 6 bases at V and 0 bases at J, with 9 bases between the two ends. CDR3 protein: CASSRDISYEQYV. Written as DNA, the CDR3 is TGCGCCAGCAGCCGGGACATCTCCTACGAGCAGTACGTC.

The chain couples TRBV7-2 to TRBJ2-2, with D uncertain. The CDR3 has 13 residues. Germline loops: CDR1 SGHTA, CDR2 FQGNSA. The CDR3 DNA reads TGTGCAATACGGGCAGAGAACACCGGGGAGCTGTTTTTT. Protein product: CAIRAENTGELFF.

The gene calls are TRBV4-1 and TRBJ1-4, with 11 bases matching TRBD1. CDR1 and CDR2 (germline): MGHRA, YSYEKL. The CDR3 is 16 residues long. V dropped 1 base and J dropped 6; count of bases not matched to a gene: 4. In nucleotides, the CDR3 is TGCGCCAGCAGCCAAGGGGGGGACAGGGGGTATGAAAAACTGTTTTTT. Translation: CASSQGGDRGYEKLFF.

The chain has TRBV28 and TRBJ1-6; no definite D call. Germline V gives CDR1 MDHEN, CDR2 SYDVKM. V dropped 7 bases and J dropped 7 bases, with 14 bases sitting between them. The CDR3 contains 14 residues. The CDR3 DNA sequence: TGTGCCAGCATCGACTCCGTAGGGAATTCACCCCTCCACTTT. Protein: CASIDSVGNSPLHF.

This clonotype was seen only a few times. The chain has TRBV12-3 or TRBV12-4 and TRBJ1-1; 10 nucleotides agree with TRBD1. This CDR3 has 16 amino acids. The V and J ends lost 6 bases and 5 bases, in that order; junction bases with no gene match: 12. The CDR3, as DNA: TGTGCCAGCAGCCGAGGTTTGGGACAGGGGTCAACTGAAGCTTTCTTT. Its translation: CASSRGLGQGSTEAFF.

The gene calls are TRBV6-6 and TRBJ1-2; 9 bases line up with TRBD1. Germline CDR1 and CDR2: MNHNY and SVGAGI (reference sequence). There are 15 residues in the CDR3. V was clipped by 7 bases and J by 7 bases; unmatched bases: 13. CDR3 sequence: CASKHTGDRAIGYTF. The CDR3 DNA reads as TGTGCCAGCAAACATACGGGGGACAGGGCCATTGGCTACACCTTC.

The chain is built from TRBV12-3 or TRBV12-4 and TRBJ2-1, with a tentative D call TRBD2 (6 bases). Trimming cost V 1 base and J 10 bases, with 14 bases left between them. The CDR3 is 14 residues long. This CDR3 reads CASSLGGNQGEQFF. The CDR3 bases are TGTGCCAGCAGTTTAGGCGGGAATCAAGGGGAGCAGTTCTTC.

The rearrangement joins TRBV12-3 or TRBV12-4 to TRBJ1-2; D gene ambiguous. This CDR3 has 13 amino acids. Trimming pared 2 bases from V and 5 bases from J, leaving 9 bases between. CDR3 in DNA: TGTGCCAGCAGTTTAATCGAGTCTTATGGCTACACCTTC. Translating gives CASSLIESYGYTF.